A single T cell receptor beta chain is shown here with its context. Its antigen is unknown. Germline V CDR1 and CDR2: SGHTA, FQGNSA. The CDR3 contains 14 residues. Trimming shortened V by 2 bases and J by 3 bases, and 7 bases separated the two germline ends. These data come from a study of identical twins. Findings and caveats of the study: Insertion counts were lower in abundant cord blood beta clonotypes, a trend that memory repertoires did not show.

TCRdb ran MiXCR on the 5' RACE reads and lists one entry per CDR3 protein. The sample has 650,000 to 750,000 distinct CDR3 sequences, around 20% seen once. These sequences were also reported in another study, on T cells expressing NK-cell markers.

This chain joins TRBV7-2 and TRBJ2-2, with no clear D. The origin of this receptor is a woman aged 18-29 years in good health. The sequenced sample was PBMCs. The CDR3 here is CASSLITYTGELFF. In DNA, the CDR3 is TGTGCCAGCAGCTTAATTACTTACACCGGGGAGCTGTTTTTT. Looking up the rest from reference TRBV7-2 and TRBJ2-2 gives the full variable domain: GAGVSQSPSNKVTEKGKDVELRCDPISGHTALYWYRQSLGQGLEFLIYFQGNSAPDKSGLPSDRFSAERTGGSVSTLTIQRTQQEDSAVYLCASSLITYTGELFFGEGSRLTVL.